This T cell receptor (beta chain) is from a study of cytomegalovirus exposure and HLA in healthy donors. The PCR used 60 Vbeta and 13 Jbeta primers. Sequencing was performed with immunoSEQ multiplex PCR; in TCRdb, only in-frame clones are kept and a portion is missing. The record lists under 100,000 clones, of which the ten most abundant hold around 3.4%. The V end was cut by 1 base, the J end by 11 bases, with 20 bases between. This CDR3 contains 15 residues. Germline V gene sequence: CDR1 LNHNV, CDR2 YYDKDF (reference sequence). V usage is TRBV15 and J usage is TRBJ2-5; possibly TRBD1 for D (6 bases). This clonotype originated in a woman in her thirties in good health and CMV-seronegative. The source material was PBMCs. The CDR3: CATSRVGAGDGKQYF. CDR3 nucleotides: TGTGCCACCAGCAGAGTGGGGGCAGGGGATGGTAAGCAGTACTTC.